This TCR beta chain was retrieved from a study of T cells in narcolepsy. Study-wide findings and caveats: In some patient and control memory CD4+ samples, autoreactive clones were absent.

Profiling relied on immunoSEQ multiplex PCR, and the TCRdb table lists in-frame clones only, not all of them. The profile shows 27,000 or so clones, around three quarters of them singletons. CDR1 SGDLS and CDR2 YYNGEE come from the germline V gene. This CDR3 region has 14 residues. This clone has only a few counts. Its target is unknown. One end of the junction fails to match germline, which may point to a read error. This clonotype was sampled from a human donor with narcolepsy. The sequencing input was CD45RA- memory CD4+ T cells from PBMCs. The rearrangement uses TRBV9 and TRBJ1-6; D unclear. The CDR3 bases are TGTGCCAGCAGCGTAGACTCCAATAATTCACCCCTCCACTTT. It specifies CASSVDSNNSPLHF.